Described below is a single T cell receptor (beta chain) sequence and its context. Its antigen is not known. The record originates from a study of shared clonotypes between healthy human individuals. Regarding the study as a whole: Approximately 4.9% of naive CD4 clonotypes were shared across four donors.

Method: immunoSEQ multiplex PCR; TCRdb's copy keeps in-frame clones and lacks some. The sample has over a million clones; around 82% are singletons. Germline lookup yields CDR1 SGHTA and CDR2 FQGNSA. The CDR3 length is 15 residues. Unmatched junction bases numbered 5, after V lost 2 bases and J lost 4 bases. The receptor's source is a young man in good health. Some clones in this sample may be carry-over from other donors' samples. Sequencing was carried out using memory CD4+ T cells from PBMCs. Sample subset: CD45RA-negative fraction. The V call is TRBV7-2, the J call TRBJ1-3; 7 bases fit TRBD1. CDR3 nucleotide sequence: TGTGCCAGCAGCTTACACACAGGGGACGGAAACACCATATATTTT. This translates into CASSLHTGDGNTIYF.